This note documents a single T cell receptor (beta chain) sequence. The specificity of this receptor is unknown. No much larger clonotype is one base removed from it; base qualities were not supplied. All donors were healthy Caucasians. Three unrelated non-twin adults were additionally sequenced: a male aged 18 to 29, a male aged 50 to 60 and a female aged 50 to 60. Miltenyi CD45RO+ enrichment and human naive T-cell isolation kits were used to isolate memory (CD45RO+) and naive T cells from PBMC. This record comes from a study of identical twins (dated by TCRdb to 2015 to 2016). About the investigation overall: To test whether fetal clonotypes persist, this study deep-sequenced TCR alpha and beta repertoires from monozygotic twins, from unrelated adults of various ages, and from cord blood. Replicate twin experiments were performed at different times using different library preparation protocols to rule out contamination. General findings and caveats noted by the study authors: Abundant cord blood beta clonotypes carried fewer insertions; young adult naive repertoires showed a weaker similar trend, while memory repertoires showed none. In beta out-of-frame sequences, excess twin sharing was weaker, because having fewer shared sequences lowered the signal-to-noise ratio. Compared with coincidental sharing between unrelated individuals, out-of-frame TCR alpha sequences shared between twins showed an excess of sequences with low generation probability. Out-of-frame TCR alpha sharing in monozygotic twins was systematically underestimated by recombination models, whereas sharing between unrelated individuals was in agreement with the recombination models. Zero-insertion analyses could be partly confounded by invariant T cells such as MAIT and iNKT, though diverse VJ usage argued against such confounding for most clonotypes. Because the same donors could not be followed over many years, the conclusions depended on cross-sectional statistical analysis.

The receptor library was made with 5' RACE. TCRdb lists the instrument as Illumina HiSeq 2000. A universal primer binding site was added through template switching, and the final cDNA carried a unique molecular identifier so that TCR cDNA molecules could be counted accurately. First-strand cDNA for TCR alpha and beta chains was synthesized from specific primers in the conserved constant-segment region. Each cDNA library was double barcoded, with a SMART-Mk sample barcode plus Illumina barcodes, to control for contamination. TruSeq adapter sequences and Illumina sample barcodes were added in two successive PCR steps. TCR alpha and beta cDNA libraries were sequenced on the Illumina HiSeq platform with custom primers. The study's own analysis went as follows. MiGEC was used to process raw reads and extract unique molecular identifiers, and MiXCR was used to find CDR3 positions. Recombination models were inferred per individual with the repgenHMM and IGoR tools using an EM algorithm. The analysis of shared clonotypes was done with the tcR package in R, with sharing normalized by the product of cloneset sizes. To study raw recombination without the effects of thymic and clonal selection, out-of-frame nonproductive sequences were analyzed. Through fastp at Q25 and MiXCR, TCRdb rebuilt clones from the public reads, retaining in-frame beta chains. Each entry merges the rows of one CDR3 protein and shows their most common DNA and genes. The V and J calls follow TCRdb's processing rather than the paper's. Counted in this sample were approximately 410,000 distinct CDR3 sequences; about 18% of them appeared once. Jointly, the top ten make up 12% of the sample.

Sequences were obtained from naive T cells sorted from blood. Reading the label with the study, this specimen's cell subset or site is: cells isolated with a human naive T-cell isolation kit. The sequence derives from a man aged 50 to 59 in good health.

The CDR3 here reads CASSSKDTRQETQYF. Here is the DNA: TGTGCCAGCAGCTCAAAGGACACCCGACAAGAGACCCAGTACTTC. The chain is assembled from TRBV7-2 and TRBJ2-5; TRBD1 is perhaps the D gene, given 5 matching bases. At the junction V is shortened by 4 bases and J by 2 bases, with 14 bases in between. CDR3 length: 15 amino acids, cysteine to phenylalanine. Just CDR3 DNA is preserved here, 45 bases in frame from base 1. Reading the germline V gene gives CDR1 SGHTA and CDR2 FQGNSA.